This T cell receptor beta chain appears in the sequencing data of a study of blood T cell repertoires in COVID-19. Here immunoSEQ multiplex PCR was the method, and the copy in TCRdb shows in-frame clones only, minus some. The data hold approximately 400,000 clones, with around 90% observed a single time. CDR1 KGHSH and CDR2 LQKENI come from the germline V gene. The CDR3 totals 16 residues. V lost 1 base and J 0 bases, leaving 10 bases between the germline ends. The chain uses TRBV18 and TRBJ1-3; D not resolved. The clonotype comes from a woman aged 18-29 years who had recovered from COVID-19. Sequenced input: PBMCs or T cells enriched from blood (not recorded which). CDR3 DNA sequence: TGTGCCAGCTCACCACGGGAGTTGAGCTCTGGAAACACCATATATTTT. It translates to CASSPRELSSGNTIYF. Filled out from reference TRBV18 and TRBJ1-3, the complete variable domain reads NAGVMQNPRHLVRRRGQEARLRCSPMKGHSHVYWYRQLPEEGLKFMVYLQKENIIDESGMPKERFSAEFPKEGPSILRIQQVVRGDSAAYFCASSPRELSSGNTIYFGEGSWLTVV.